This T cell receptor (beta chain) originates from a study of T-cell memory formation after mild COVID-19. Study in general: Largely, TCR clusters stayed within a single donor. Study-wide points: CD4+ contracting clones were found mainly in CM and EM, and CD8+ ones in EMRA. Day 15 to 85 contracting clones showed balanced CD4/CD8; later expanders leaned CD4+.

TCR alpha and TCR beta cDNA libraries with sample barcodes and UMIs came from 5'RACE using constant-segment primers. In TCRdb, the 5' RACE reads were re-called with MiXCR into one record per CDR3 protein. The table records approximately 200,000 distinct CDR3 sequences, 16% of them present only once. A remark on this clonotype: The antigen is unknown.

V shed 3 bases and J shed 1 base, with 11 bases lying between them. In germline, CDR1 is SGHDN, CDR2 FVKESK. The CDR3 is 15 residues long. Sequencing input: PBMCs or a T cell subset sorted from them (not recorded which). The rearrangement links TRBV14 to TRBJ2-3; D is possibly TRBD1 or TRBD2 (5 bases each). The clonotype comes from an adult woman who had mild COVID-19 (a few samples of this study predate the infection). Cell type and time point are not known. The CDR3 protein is CASSHWGIGTDTQYF. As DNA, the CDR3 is TGTGCCAGCAGCCACTGGGGGATCGGCACAGATACGCAGTATTTT.